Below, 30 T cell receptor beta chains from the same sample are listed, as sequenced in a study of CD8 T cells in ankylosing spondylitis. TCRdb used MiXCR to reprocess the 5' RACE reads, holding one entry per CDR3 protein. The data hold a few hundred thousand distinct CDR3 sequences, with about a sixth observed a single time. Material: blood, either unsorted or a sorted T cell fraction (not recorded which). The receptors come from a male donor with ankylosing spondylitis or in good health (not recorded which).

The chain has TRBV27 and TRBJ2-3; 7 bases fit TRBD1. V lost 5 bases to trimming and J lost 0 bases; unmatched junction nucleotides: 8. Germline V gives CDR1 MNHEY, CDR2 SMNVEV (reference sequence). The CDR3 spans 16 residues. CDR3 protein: CASSTRTGPSTDTQYF. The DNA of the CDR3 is TGTGCCAGCAGTACCAGGACAGGACCTAGCACAGATACGCAGTATTTT.

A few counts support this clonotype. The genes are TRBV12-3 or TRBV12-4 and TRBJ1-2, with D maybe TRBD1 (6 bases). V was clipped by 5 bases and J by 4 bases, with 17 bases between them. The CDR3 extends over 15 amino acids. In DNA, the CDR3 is TGTGCCAGCAGTCCCCGTTTGGGGGCAGGCTATGGCTACACCTTC. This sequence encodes CASSPRLGAGYGYTF.

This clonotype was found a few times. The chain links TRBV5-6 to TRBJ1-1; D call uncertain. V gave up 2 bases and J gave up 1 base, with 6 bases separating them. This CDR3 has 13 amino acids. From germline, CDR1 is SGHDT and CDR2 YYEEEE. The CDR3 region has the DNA TGTGCCAGCAGCTTCGCGGCGAACACTGAAGCTTTCTTT. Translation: CASSFAANTEAFF. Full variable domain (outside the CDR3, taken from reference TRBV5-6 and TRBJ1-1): DAGVTQSPTHLIKTRGQQVTLRCSPKSGHDTVSWYQQALGQGPQFIFQYYEEEERQRGNFPDRFSGHQFPNYSSELNVNALLLGDSALYLCASSFAANTEAFFGQGTRLTVV.

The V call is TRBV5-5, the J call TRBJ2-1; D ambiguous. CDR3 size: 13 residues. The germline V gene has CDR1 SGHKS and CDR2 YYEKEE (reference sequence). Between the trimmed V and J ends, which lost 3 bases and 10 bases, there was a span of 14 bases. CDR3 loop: CASSWLTLREQFF. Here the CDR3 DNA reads TGTGCCAGCAGCTGGTTAACCCTGCGGGAGCAGTTCTTC.

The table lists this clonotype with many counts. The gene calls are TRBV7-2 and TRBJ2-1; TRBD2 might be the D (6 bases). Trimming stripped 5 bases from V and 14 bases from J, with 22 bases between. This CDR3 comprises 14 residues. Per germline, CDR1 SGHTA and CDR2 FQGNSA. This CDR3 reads CASSPTWNSGGEFF. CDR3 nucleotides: TGTGCCAGCAGCCCAACCTGGAATAGCGGAGGAGAGTTCTTC.

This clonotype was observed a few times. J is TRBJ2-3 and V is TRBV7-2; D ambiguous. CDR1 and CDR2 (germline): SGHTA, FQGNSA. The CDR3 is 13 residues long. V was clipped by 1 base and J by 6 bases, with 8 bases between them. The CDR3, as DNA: TGTGCCAGCAGCTTAGTACTACAGGATACGCAGTATTTT. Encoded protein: CASSLVLQDTQYF.

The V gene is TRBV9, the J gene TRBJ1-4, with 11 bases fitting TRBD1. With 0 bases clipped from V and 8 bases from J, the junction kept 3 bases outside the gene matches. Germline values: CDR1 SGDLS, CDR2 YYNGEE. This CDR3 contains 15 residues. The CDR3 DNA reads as TGTGCCAGCAGCGTAGAGGACAGGGGGCACGAAAAACTGTTTTTT. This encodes CASSVEDRGHEKLFF.

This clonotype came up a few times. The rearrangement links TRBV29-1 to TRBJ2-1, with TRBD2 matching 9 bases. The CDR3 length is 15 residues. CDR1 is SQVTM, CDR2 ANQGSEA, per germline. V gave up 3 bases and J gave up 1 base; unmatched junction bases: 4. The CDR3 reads CSVEGSGRSYNEQFF. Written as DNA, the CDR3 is TGCAGCGTTGAGGGTAGCGGGAGATCCTACAATGAGCAGTTCTTC.

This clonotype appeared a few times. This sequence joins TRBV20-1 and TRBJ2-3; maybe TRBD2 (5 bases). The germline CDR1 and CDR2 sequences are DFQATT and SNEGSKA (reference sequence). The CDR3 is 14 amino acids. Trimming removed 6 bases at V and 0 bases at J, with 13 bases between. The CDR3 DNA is TGCAGTGCCACGAGCGGTACTAGCACAGATACGCAGTATTTT. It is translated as CSATSGTSTDTQYF.

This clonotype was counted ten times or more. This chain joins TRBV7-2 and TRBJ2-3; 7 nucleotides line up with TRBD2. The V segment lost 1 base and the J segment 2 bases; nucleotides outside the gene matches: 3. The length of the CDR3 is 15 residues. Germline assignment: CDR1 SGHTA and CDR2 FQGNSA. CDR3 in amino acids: CASSLGAGITDTQYF. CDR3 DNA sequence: TGTGCCAGCAGCTTAGGAGCGGGAATCACAGATACGCAGTATTTT.

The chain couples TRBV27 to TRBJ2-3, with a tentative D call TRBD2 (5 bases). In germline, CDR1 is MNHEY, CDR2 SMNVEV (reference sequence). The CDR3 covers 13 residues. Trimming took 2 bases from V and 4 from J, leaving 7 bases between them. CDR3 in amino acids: CASSLRGPDTQYF. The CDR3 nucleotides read TGTGCCAGCAGTTTAAGAGGGCCAGATACGCAGTATTTT.

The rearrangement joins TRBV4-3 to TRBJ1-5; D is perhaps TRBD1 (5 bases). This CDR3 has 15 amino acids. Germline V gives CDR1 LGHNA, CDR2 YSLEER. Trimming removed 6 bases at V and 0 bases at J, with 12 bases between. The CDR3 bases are TGCGCCAGCAGTCAACAGGTTTATAGCAATCAGCCCCAGCATTTT. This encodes CASSQQVYSNQPQHF.

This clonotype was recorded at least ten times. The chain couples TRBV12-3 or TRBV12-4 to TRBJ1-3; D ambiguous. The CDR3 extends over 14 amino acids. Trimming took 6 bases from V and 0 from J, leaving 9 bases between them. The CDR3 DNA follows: TGTGCCAGCAGCACTGGGGTCTCTGGAAACACCATATATTTT. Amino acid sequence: CASSTGVSGNTIYF.

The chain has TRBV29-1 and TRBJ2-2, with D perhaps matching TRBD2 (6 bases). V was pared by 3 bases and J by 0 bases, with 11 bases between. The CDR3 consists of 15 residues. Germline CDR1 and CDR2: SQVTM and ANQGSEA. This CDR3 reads CSVDDGSSNTGELFF. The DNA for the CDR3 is TGCAGCGTTGATGACGGGAGTTCGAACACCGGGGAGCTGTTTTTT.

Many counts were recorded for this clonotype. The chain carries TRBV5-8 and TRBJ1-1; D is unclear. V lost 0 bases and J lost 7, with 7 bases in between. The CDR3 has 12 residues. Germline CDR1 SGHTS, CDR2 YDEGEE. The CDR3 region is CASSLDHLEAFF. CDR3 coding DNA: TGTGCCAGCAGCTTGGACCACCTTGAAGCTTTCTTT.

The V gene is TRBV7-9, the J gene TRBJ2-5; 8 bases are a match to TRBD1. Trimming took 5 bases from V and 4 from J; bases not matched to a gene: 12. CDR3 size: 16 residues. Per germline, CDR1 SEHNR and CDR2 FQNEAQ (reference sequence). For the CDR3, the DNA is TGTGCCAGCAGCCCACGAAGCGGCAGGGGGCGAGAGACCCAGTACTTC. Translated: CASSPRSGRGRETQYF.

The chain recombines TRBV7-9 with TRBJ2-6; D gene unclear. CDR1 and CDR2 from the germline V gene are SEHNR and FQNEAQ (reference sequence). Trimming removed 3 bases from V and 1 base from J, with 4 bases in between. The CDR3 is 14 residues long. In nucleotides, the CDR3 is TGTGCCAGCAGCTTCGAATCTGGGGCCAACGTCCTGACTTTC. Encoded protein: CASSFESGANVLTF.

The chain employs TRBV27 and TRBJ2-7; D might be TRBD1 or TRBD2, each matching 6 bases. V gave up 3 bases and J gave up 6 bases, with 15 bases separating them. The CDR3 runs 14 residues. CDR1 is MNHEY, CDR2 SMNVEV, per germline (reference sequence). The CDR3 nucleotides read TGTGCCAGCAGTTTGAGGGGGGTCGGGGTCGAGCAGTACTTC. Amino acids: CASSLRGVGVEQYF.

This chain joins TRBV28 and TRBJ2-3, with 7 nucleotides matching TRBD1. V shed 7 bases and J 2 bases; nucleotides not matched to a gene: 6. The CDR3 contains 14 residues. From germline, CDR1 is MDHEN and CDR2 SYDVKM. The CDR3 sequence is CASIPGTVTDTQYF. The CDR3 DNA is TGTGCCAGCATCCCCGGGACAGTCACAGATACGCAGTATTTT.

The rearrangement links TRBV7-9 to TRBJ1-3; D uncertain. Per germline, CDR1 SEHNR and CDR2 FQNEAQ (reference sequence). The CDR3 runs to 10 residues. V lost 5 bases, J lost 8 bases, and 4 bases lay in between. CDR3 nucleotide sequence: TGTGCCAGCAGCGACGACACCATATATTTT. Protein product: CASSDDTIYF.

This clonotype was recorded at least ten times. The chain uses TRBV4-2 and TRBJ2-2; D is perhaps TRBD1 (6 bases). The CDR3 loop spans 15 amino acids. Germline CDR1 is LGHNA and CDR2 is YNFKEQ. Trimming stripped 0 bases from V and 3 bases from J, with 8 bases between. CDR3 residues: CASSQEGAHTGELFF. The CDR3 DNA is TGTGCCAGCAGCCAAGAGGGGGCGCACACCGGGGAGCTGTTTTTT.

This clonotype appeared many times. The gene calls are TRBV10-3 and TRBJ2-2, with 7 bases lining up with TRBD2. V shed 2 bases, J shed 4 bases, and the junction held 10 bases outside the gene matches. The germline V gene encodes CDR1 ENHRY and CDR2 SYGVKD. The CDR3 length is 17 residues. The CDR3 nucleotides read TGTGCCATCAGTGAGCCTCTAGCGGTCGTTGGCACCGGGGAGCTGTTTTTT. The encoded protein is CAISEPLAVVGTGELFF.

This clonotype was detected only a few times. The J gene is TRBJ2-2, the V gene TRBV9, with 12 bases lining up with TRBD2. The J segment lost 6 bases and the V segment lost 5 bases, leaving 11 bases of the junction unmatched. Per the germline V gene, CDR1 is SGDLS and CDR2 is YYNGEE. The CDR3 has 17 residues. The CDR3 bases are TGTGCCAGCAGTCATAGGACTAGCGGGGCTAACGCCGGGGAGCTGTTTTTT. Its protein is CASSHRTSGANAGELFF.

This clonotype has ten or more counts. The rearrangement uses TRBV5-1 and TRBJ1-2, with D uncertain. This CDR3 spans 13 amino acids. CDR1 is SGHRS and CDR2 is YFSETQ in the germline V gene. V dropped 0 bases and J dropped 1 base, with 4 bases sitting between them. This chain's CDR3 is CASSLGLNYGYTF. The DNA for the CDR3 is TGCGCCAGCAGCTTGGGTCTTAACTATGGCTACACCTTC.

The CDR3, as DNA: TGCAGCGCCGGTCCTACGGCTAGCGGGGCCAGAACAGATGGGAATGAGCAGTTCTTC. It codes for CSAGPTASGARTDGNEQFF. This chain connects TRBV29-1 to TRBJ2-1, with 9 nucleotides matching TRBD2. From germline, CDR1 is SQVTM and CDR2 ANQGSEA. Losses at the gene ends were 7 bases for V and 7 bases for J; bases not matched to a gene: 26. The CDR3 loop spans 19 amino acids.

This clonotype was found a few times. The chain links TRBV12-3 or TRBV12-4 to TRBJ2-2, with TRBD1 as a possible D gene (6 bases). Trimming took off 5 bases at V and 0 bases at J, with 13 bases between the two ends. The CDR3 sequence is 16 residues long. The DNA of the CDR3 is TGTGCCAGCAGTCAAACCGGGACATCGAACACCGGGGAGCTGTTTTTT. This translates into CASSQTGTSNTGELFF.

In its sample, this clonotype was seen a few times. CDR3 protein: CASMRGAYNEQFF. CDR3 nucleotides: TGTGCCAGCATGAGGGGGGCCTACAATGAGCAGTTCTTC. The chain uses TRBV6-6 and TRBJ2-1, with D tentatively TRBD1 or TRBD2 (6 bases each). Trimming took off 7 bases at V and 2 bases at J, with 9 bases between the two ends. Germline CDR1 is MNHNY and CDR2 is SVGAGI (reference sequence). CDR3 length equals 13 residues.

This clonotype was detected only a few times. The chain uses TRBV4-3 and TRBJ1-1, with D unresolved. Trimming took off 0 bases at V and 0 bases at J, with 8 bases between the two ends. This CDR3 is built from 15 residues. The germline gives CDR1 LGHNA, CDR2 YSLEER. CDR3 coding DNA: TGCGCCAGCAGCCAAGATTTTAAATTGAACACTGAAGCTTTCTTT. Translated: CASSQDFKLNTEAFF.

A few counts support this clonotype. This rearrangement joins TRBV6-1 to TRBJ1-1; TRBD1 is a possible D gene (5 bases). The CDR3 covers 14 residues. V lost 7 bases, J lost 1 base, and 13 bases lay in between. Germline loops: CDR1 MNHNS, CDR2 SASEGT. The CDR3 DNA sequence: TGTGCCAGCATCGAGCCAGGGACGAACACTGAAGCTTTCTTT. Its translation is CASIEPGTNTEAFF.

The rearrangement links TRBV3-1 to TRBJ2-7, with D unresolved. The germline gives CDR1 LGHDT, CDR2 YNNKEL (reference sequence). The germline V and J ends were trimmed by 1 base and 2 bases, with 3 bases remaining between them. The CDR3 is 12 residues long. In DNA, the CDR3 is TGTGCCAGCAGCCAAGTGGCCTACGAGCAGTACTTC. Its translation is CASSQVAYEQYF.